This passage covers 14 T cell receptor beta chains from one sample sequenced in a study of T cell changes during pregnancy in multiple sclerosis. Profiling relied on immunoSEQ multiplex PCR, and the TCRdb table lists in-frame clones only, not all of them. The sample carries 50,000 to 70,000 clones, 91% recorded once. Sequencing used peripheral blood, obtained after pregnancy. The receptors derive from a female donor in good health, enrolled as a control in a pregnancy study.

V and J are TRBV5-8 and TRBJ1-5, with TRBD1 matching over 9 bases. Looked up from germline, CDR1 is SGHTS and CDR2 is YDEGEE. Trimming took 4 bases from V and 5 from J; bases not matched to a gene: 4. The CDR3 sequence is 14 residues long. DNA of the CDR3: TGTGCCAGCAGCCAGGACAGGGGCCATCAGCCCCAGCATTTT. Amino acid sequence: CASSQDRGHQPQHF.

The chain employs TRBV5-1 and TRBJ2-1; D might be TRBD2 (7 bases). V was shortened by 0 bases and J by 1 base, with 14 bases between the two germline ends. Germline V gene sequence: CDR1 SGHRS, CDR2 YFSETQ. CDR3 length: 17 amino acids. The CDR3 spells CASSLVGGRGSYNEQFF. The CDR3 coding sequence is TGCGCCAGCAGCTTGGTCGGGGGGCGGGGATCCTACAATGAGCAGTTCTTC.

The CDR3 spells CASSPAGDTGELFF. The CDR3 bases are TGTGCCAGCAGCCCGGCGGGGGACACCGGGGAGCTGTTTTTT. The chain uses TRBV5-6 and TRBJ2-2; 7 nucleotides line up with TRBD2. CDR1 is SGHDT, CDR2 YYEEEE, per germline. The CDR3 has 14 residues. The J segment lost 3 bases and the V segment lost 4 bases, leaving 3 bases of the junction unmatched.

This CDR3 is CSATRDTINEKLFF. CDR3 nucleotide sequence: TGCAGCGCGACCCGGGACACGATTAATGAAAAACTGTTTTTT. The chain couples TRBV29-1 to TRBJ1-4, with D maybe TRBD1 (6 bases). The CDR3 sequence is 14 residues long. Per the germline V gene, CDR1 is SQVTM and CDR2 is ANQGSEA. Deletions cut 7 bases from V and 4 bases from J, with 16 bases between.

The rearrangement links TRBV7-9 to TRBJ1-1; D is unclear. Trimming took off 7 bases at V and 2 bases at J, with 14 bases between the two ends. The CDR3 contains 14 residues. Germline V gene data show CDR1 as SEHNR and CDR2 as FQNEAQ (reference sequence). CDR3 loop: CASTPLAVNTEAFF. CDR3 coding DNA: TGTGCCAGCACCCCCCTGGCAGTCAACACTGAAGCTTTCTTT.

Turning to this clone: The DNA is left out, because the CDR3 cannot be placed on it with certainty; the CDR3 is given as TCRdb lists it. The chain combines TRBV21-1 with TRBJ2-7; the table names TRBD2, a call not compared with the DNA. TRBV21-1 is tagged as a pseudogene. The CDR3 numbers 16 amino acids, ends counted. CDR3 residues: CASSKVADGAGGEQYF.

The chain combines TRBV7-2 with TRBJ1-5, with a possible D match to TRBD1 (6 bases). The CDR3 is 17 residues long. With 1 base removed from V and 7 bases from J, the gap between germline ends came to 20 bases. In germline, CDR1 is SGHTA, CDR2 FQGNSA. CDR3 protein: CASSLDLGQGYVQPQHF. Written as DNA, the CDR3 is TGTGCCAGCAGCTTAGATTTGGGGCAGGGGTACGTCCAGCCCCAGCATTTT.

This chain connects TRBV5-1 to TRBJ2-7; 8 bases are a match to TRBD2. CDR1 is SGHRS, CDR2 YFSETQ, per germline. The CDR3 loop spans 13 amino acids. With V trimmed by 1 base and J by 6 bases, 3 bases remained unmatched. CDR3 residues: CASSLSGGSEQYF. The CDR3 DNA is TGCGCCAGCAGCTTGTCGGGGGGGAGCGAGCAGTACTTC.

This chain links TRBV6-6 with TRBJ1-1, with TRBD1 matching over 7 bases. Losses at the gene ends were 6 bases for V and 0 bases for J; bases not matched to a gene: 7. Germline CDR1 reads MNHNY; CDR2 reads SVGAGI (reference sequence). This CDR3 contains 15 residues. The CDR3 DNA reads TGTGCCAGCAGCCCCCGGACAGGCATGAACACTGAAGCTTTCTTT. It yields the protein CASSPRTGMNTEAFF.

The chain carries TRBV30 and TRBJ1-5; the D gene is possibly TRBD1 (6 bases). The CDR3 spans 13 residues. CDR1 is GTSNPN and CDR2 is SVGIG in the germline V gene (reference sequence). V was cut by 2 bases and J by 2 bases, with 7 bases left in between. The CDR3 reads CAWSHRGNQPQHF. In DNA form, the CDR3 reads TGTGCCTGGAGTCACAGGGGCAATCAGCCCCAGCATTTT.

V is TRBV4-3 and J is TRBJ2-3; 11 bases fit TRBD2. Germline loops: CDR1 LGHNA, CDR2 YSLEER. The CDR3 loop spans 16 amino acids. Losses at the gene ends were 4 bases for V and 5 bases for J; bases not matched to a gene: 8. CDR3 in DNA: TGCGCCAGCAGCCTCATAGCGGGGGGGCCTCAAGATACGCAGTATTTT. Translated, it gives CASSLIAGGPQDTQYF.

This chain joins TRBV11-3 and TRBJ2-3; 14 nucleotides align to TRBD2. The V gene's germline CDR1 is SGHNT and CDR2 YENEEA. V shed 5 bases, J shed 4 bases, and the junction held 8 bases outside the gene matches. This CDR3 is built from 17 residues. In DNA form, the CDR3 reads TGTGCCAGCAGCCCGCGCGAGACTAGCGGGGGGGCAGATACGCAGTATTTT. This gives the protein CASSPRETSGGADTQYF.

The chain joins TRBV21-1 to TRBJ2-1; TRBD1 was called by the table and not checked on the DNA. TRBV21-1 is designated a pseudogene. This CDR3 is 12 amino acids long. CDR3 DNA sequence: TGTGCCAGCAGCCCAATAGGGGATGAGCAGTTCTTC. Protein sequence: CASSPIGDEQFF.

The chain uses TRBV7-2 and TRBJ1-1; D not certain. Deletions cut 6 bases from V and 7 bases from J, with 9 bases between. The CDR3 has 11 amino acids. The V gene's germline CDR1 is SGHTA and CDR2 FQGNSA. CDR3 residues: CASSLGGEAFF. The CDR3 nucleotides read TGTGCCAGCAGTCTTGGCGGTGAAGCTTTCTTT.